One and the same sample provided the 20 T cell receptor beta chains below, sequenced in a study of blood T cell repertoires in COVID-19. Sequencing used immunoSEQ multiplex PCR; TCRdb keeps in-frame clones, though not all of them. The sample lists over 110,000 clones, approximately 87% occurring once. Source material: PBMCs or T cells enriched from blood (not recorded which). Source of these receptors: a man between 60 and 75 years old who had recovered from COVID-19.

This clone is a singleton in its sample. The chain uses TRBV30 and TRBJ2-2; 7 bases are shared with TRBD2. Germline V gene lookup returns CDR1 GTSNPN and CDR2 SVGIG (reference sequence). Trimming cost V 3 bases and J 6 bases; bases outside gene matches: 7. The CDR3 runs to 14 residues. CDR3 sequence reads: CAWRRLARAGELFF. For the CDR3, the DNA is TGTGCCTGGAGGAGACTAGCTCGTGCCGGGGAGCTGTTTTTT.

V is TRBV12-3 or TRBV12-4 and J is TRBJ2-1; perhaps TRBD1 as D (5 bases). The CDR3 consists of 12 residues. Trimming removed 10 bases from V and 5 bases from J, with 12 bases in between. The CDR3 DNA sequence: TGTGCCACCCAGACAGATCACAATGAGCAGTTCTTC. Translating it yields CATQTDHNEQFF.

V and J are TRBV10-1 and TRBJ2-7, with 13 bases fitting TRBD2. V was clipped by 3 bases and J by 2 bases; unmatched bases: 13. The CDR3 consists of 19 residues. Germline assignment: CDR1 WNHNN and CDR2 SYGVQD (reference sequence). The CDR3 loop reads CASSDARTSGGSSTYEQYF. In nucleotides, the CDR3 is TGCGCCAGCAGTGACGCGCGGACTAGCGGGGGTTCTTCCACCTACGAGCAGTACTTC.

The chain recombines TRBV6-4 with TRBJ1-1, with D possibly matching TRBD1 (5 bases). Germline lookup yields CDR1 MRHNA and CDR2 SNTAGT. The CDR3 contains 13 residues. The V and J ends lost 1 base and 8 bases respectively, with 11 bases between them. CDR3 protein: CASSDLRTTEAFF. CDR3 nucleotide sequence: TGTGCCAGCAGTGACTTGCGGACAACCGAAGCTTTCTTT.

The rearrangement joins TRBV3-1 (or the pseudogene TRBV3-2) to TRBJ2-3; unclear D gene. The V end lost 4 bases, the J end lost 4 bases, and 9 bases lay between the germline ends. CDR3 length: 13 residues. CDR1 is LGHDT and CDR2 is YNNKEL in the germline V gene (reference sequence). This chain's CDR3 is CASSPPFADTQYF. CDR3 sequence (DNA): TGTGCCAGCAGCCCCCCCTTCGCAGATACGCAGTATTTT.

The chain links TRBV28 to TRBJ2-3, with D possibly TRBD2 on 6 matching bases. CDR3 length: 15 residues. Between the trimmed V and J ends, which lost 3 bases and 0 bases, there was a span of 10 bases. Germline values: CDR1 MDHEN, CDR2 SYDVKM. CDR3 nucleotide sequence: TGTGCCAGCAGTTTCGGCGGGACTAGCACAGATACGCAGTATTTT. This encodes CASSFGGTSTDTQYF.

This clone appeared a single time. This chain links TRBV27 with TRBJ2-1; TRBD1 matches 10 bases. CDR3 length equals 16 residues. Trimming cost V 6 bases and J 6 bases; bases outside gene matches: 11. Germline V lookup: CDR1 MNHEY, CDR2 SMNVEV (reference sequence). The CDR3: CASSDSRDRGLNEQFF. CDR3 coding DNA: TGTGCCAGCAGCGATAGCCGGGACAGGGGCCTCAATGAGCAGTTCTTC.

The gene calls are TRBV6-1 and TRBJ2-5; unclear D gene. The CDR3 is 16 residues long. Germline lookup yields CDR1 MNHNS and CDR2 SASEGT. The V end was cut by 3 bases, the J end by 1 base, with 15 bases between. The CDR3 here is CASSDSPSGVQETQYF. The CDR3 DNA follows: TGTGCCAGCAGTGATTCTCCTTCTGGAGTCCAAGAGACCCAGTACTTC.

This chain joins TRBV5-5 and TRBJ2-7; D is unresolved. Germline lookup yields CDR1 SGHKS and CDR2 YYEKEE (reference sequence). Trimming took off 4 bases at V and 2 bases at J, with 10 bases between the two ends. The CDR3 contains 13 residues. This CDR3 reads CASSLRGTYEQYF. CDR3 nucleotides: TGTGCCAGCAGCCTCCGAGGCACCTACGAGCAGTACTTC.

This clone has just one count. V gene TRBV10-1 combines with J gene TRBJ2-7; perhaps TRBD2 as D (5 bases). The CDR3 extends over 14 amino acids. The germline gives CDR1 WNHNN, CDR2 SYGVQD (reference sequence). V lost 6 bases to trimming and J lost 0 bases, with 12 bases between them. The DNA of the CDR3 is TGCGCCAGCAGCCCAAGCGGTTCCTCCTACGAGCAGTACTTC. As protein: CASSPSGSSYEQYF.

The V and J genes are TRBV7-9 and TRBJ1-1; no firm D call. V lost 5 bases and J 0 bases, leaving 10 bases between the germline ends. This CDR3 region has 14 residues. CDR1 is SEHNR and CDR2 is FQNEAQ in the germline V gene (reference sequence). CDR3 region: CASSPRVLNTEAFF. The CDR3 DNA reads TGTGCCAGCAGCCCAAGAGTTCTGAACACTGAAGCTTTCTTT.

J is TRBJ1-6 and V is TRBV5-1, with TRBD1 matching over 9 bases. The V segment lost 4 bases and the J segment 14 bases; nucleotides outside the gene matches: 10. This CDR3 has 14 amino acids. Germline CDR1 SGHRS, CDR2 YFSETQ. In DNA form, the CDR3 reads TGCGCCAGCAGCACAAGGACAGGGGCTGTGGCCCTCCACTTT. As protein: CASSTRTGAVALHF. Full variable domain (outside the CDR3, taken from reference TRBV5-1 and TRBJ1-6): KAGVTQTPRYLIKTRGQQVTLSCSPISGHRSVSWYQQTPGQGLQFLFEYFSETQRNKGNFPGRFSGRQFSNSRSEMNVSTLELGDSALYLCASSTRTGAVALHFGNGTRLTVT.

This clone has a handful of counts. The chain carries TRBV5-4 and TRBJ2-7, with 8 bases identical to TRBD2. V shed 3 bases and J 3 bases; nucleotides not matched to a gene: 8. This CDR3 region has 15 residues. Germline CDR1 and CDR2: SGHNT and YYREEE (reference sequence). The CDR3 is CASSSRETSVYEQYF. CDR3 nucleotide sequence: TGTGCCAGCAGCTCAAGGGAGACTAGCGTCTACGAGCAGTACTTC.

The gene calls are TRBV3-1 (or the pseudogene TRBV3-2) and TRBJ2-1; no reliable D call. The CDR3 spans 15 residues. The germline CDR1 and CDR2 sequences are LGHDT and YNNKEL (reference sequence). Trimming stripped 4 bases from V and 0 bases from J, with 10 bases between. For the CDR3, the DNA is TGTGCCAGCAGCCTGGGCAAAAGCTCCTACAATGAGCAGTTCTTC. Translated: CASSLGKSSYNEQFF.

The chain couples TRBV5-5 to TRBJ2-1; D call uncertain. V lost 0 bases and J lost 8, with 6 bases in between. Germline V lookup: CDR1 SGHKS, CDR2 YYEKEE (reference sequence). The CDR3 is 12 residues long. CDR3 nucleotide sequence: TGTGCCAGCAGCTTGGGGCTTTATGAGCAGTTCTTC. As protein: CASSLGLYEQFF. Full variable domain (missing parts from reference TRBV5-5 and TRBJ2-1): DAGVTQSPTHLIKTRGQQVTLRCSPISGHKSVSWYQQVLGQGPQFIFQYYEKEERGRGNFPDRFSARQFPNYSSELNVNALLLGDSALYLCASSLGLYEQFFGPGTRLTVL.

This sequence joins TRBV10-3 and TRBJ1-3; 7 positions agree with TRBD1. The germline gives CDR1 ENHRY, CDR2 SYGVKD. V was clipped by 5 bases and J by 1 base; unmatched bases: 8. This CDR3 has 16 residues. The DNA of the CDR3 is TGTGCCATCAGTCACCCAGGACAGGCGTCTGGAAACACCATATATTTT. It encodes CAISHPGQASGNTIYF.

CDR3 in DNA: TGTGCCAGCAGCTTAGCTGCCAGGAACACTGAAGCTTTCTTT. Protein: CASSLAARNTEAFF. The chain joins TRBV7-9 to TRBJ1-1, with unresolved D. CDR1 and CDR2 (germline): SEHNR, FQNEAQ (reference sequence). This CDR3 has 14 residues. Trimming cost V 0 bases and J 1 base, with 6 bases left between them.

The CDR3 DNA reads as TGTGCCAGCTCACCACCTGCAGGGCGGAACACTGAAGCTTTCTTT. Amino acids: CASSPPAGRNTEAFF. The chain uses TRBV18 and TRBJ1-1, with a possible D match to TRBD1 (5 bases). Per the germline V gene, CDR1 is KGHSH and CDR2 is LQKENI. V was trimmed by 0 bases and J by 1 base, leaving 9 bases between them. This CDR3 region has 15 residues.

The CDR3 DNA is TGTGCCAGCAGAGCGGAGGGCGGAACCTACGAGCAGTACTTC. Translating gives CASRAEGGTYEQYF. The chain links TRBV6-5 to TRBJ2-7; D perhaps matches TRBD2 (6 bases). V was clipped by 6 bases and J by 2 bases, with 14 bases between them. The germline V gene has CDR1 MNHEY and CDR2 SVGAGI. The CDR3 is 14 amino acids.

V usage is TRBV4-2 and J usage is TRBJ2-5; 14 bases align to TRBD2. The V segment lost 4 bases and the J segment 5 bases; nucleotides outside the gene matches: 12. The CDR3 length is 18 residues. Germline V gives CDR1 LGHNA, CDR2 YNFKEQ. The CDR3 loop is CASSPYLGLAGEFETQYF. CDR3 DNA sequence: TGTGCCAGCAGCCCTTACTTGGGACTAGCGGGGGAATTTGAGACCCAGTACTTC.